This T cell receptor (beta chain) was recorded in a study of T-cell memory formation after mild COVID-19. Regarding the study as a whole: Unconfirmed was the SARS-CoV-2 specificity of second-wave clones that peaked on day 37. Day 15 to 85 contracting clones showed balanced CD4/CD8; day 15 to 37 expanders favored CD4+.

Via MiXCR, TCRdb re-called the 5' RACE reads, giving one row per CDR3 protein. The table lists hundreds of thousands of distinct CDR3 sequences, 20% to 25% of them singletons, with roughly 9.7% in the top ten. This clonotype has ten or more counts. As yet, its antigen is unknown. The V end was cut by 5 bases, the J end by 2 bases, with 6 bases between. This CDR3 is built from 12 residues. Germline V gene data show CDR1 as SGHRS and CDR2 as YFSETQ. This clonotype was obtained from an adult woman who had mild COVID-19 (a few samples of this study predate the infection). Cell type and time point are not known. The sequencing input was PBMCs or a T cell subset sorted from them (not recorded which). The chain employs TRBV5-1 and TRBJ2-3; the D is unclear. The CDR3 sequence is CASSSITDTQYF. CDR3 in DNA: TGCGCCAGCAGTTCTATCACAGATACGCAGTATTTT.